The 12 T cell receptor beta chains listed next were all sequenced from one sample in a study of CD8+CD57+ T cells in acquired aplastic anemia. Genomic DNA constituted the template upon which TCR beta VDJ and CDR3 profiling was performed. MiXCR was run by TCRdb on the reads, yielding one entry per CDR3 protein. The sample contains roughly 280,000 distinct CDR3 sequences, approximately 60% of which appear only once. Selection for sequencing was limited to patients who had shown CD8+CD57+ cell expansion by flow cytometry. Material for sequencing was sorted CD4+, CD8+, or CD8+CD57+ T cells (not recorded which) from PBMCs. Source of these receptors: a human donor with aplastic anemia.

This sequence joins TRBV20-1 and TRBJ2-7; TRBD2 agrees at 15 bases. The CDR3 consists of 16 residues. After removal of 7 bases from V and 0 bases from J, the junction contained 7 bases not matched to a gene. Germline V CDR1 and CDR2: DFQATT, SNEGSKA (reference sequence). Here the CDR3 reads CSVWTSGRASSYEQYF. The CDR3 coding sequence is TGCAGTGTTTGGACTAGCGGGAGGGCGAGCTCCTACGAGCAGTACTTC.

This chain joins TRBV9 and TRBJ2-7, with 11 bases matching TRBD2. Trimming removed 0 bases from V and 2 bases from J; junction bases left unmatched: 1. Germline V gene lookup returns CDR1 SGDLS and CDR2 YYNGEE. This CDR3 spans 15 amino acids. CDR3 loop: CASSVGLAGTYEQYF. As DNA, the CDR3 is TGTGCCAGCAGCGTAGGACTAGCGGGGACCTACGAGCAGTACTTC.

The genes are TRBV7-9 and TRBJ2-1; D is ambiguous. Germline loops: CDR1 SEHNR, CDR2 FQNEAQ (reference sequence). Deletions cut 0 bases from V and 12 bases from J, with 9 bases between. This CDR3 is 12 amino acids long. The CDR3 reads CASSLAQRGQFF. The CDR3, as DNA: TGTGCCAGCAGCTTAGCCCAGAGAGGGCAGTTCTTC.

This clonotype showed up just a few times. The rearrangement links TRBV7-9 to TRBJ2-7; TRBD1 might be the D (6 bases). This CDR3 spans 14 amino acids. Germline-derived CDR1 and CDR2 are SEHNR and FQNEAQ (reference sequence). Deletions cut 5 bases from V and 3 bases from J, with 14 bases between. The CDR3 nucleotides read TGTGCCAGCAGCCATACAGGGCCCGACTACGAGCAGTACTTC. It translates to CASSHTGPDYEQYF.

The CDR3 DNA sequence: TGCGCCAGCAGCCTAGACCTGACCAGCTCCTACGAGCAGTACTTC. Amino acid sequence: CASSLDLTSSYEQYF. The chain carries TRBV5-1 and TRBJ2-7; D is unresolved. Germline CDR1 is SGHRS and CDR2 is YFSETQ. The CDR3 loop spans 15 amino acids. Trimming cost V 4 bases and J 0 bases, with 14 bases left between them.

The chain has TRBV24-1 and TRBJ1-2; D not certain. The CDR3 contains 10 residues. The V and J ends lost 9 bases and 8 bases respectively, with 9 bases between them. Germline V gene data show CDR1 as KGHDR and CDR2 as SFDVKD. The CDR3 DNA reads as TGTGCCACCGGGCTCATAGGCTACACCTTC. It is translated as CATGLIGYTF.

This clonotype occurred many times. The chain uses TRBV19 and TRBJ2-2; 9 bases are shared with TRBD1. The germline gives CDR1 LNHDA, CDR2 SQIVND (reference sequence). The V gene end was trimmed by 4 bases and the J gene end by 4 bases; junction bases not matched to a gene: 16. The CDR3 runs to 19 residues. The CDR3 protein is CASSTRQGGSFLFTGELFF. In DNA form, the CDR3 reads TGTGCCAGTAGTACCCGACAGGGGGGCTCCTTTCTTTTCACCGGGGAGCTGTTTTTT.

This clonotype was recorded at least ten times. V is TRBV5-1 and J is TRBJ2-5, with unresolved D. Trimming cost V 4 bases and J 0 bases, with 10 bases left between them. CDR1 and CDR2 (germline): SGHRS, YFSETQ. The CDR3 covers 14 residues. CDR3 sequence reads: CASSKNPNQETQYF. CDR3 sequence (DNA): TGCGCCAGCAGCAAGAACCCTAACCAAGAGACCCAGTACTTC.

This clonotype was recorded at least ten times. The chain combines TRBV4-2 with TRBJ2-2, with TRBD2 identical over 14 bases. From germline, CDR1 is LGHNA and CDR2 YNFKEQ. CDR3 length: 18 amino acids. With V trimmed by 4 bases and J by 4 bases, 8 bases remained unmatched. In DNA, the CDR3 is TGTGCCAGCAGCCCGGGGACTAGCGGGAGCCCGAGCACCGGGGAGCTGTTTTTT. It is translated as CASSPGTSGSPSTGELFF.

This rearrangement joins TRBV20-1 to TRBJ1-2; 10 bases fit TRBD1. The CDR3 contains 13 residues. V dropped 2 bases and J dropped 7; count of bases not matched to a gene: 4. Germline V gene sequence: CDR1 DFQATT, CDR2 SNEGSKA (reference sequence). The CDR3 DNA reads as TGCAGTGCTAGACGGACAGGGGGAAGTGGCTACACCTTC. It yields the protein CSARRTGGSGYTF.

Only a few counts were recorded for this clonotype. For the CDR3, the DNA is TGTGCCAGCAGCCAGAACAGACTCTACGAGCAGTACTTC. Its translation is CASSQNRLYEQYF. This chain links TRBV7-8 with TRBJ2-7; no clear D gene. There are 13 residues in the CDR3. Trimming stripped 5 bases from V and 3 bases from J, with 11 bases between. Germline CDR1 reads SGHVS; CDR2 reads FQNEAQ. Drawing the rest from reference TRBV7-8 and TRBJ2-7, the complete variable domain is GAGVSQSPRYKVAKRGQDVALRCDPISGHVSLFWYQQALGQGPEFLTYFQNEAQLDKSGLPSDRFFAERPEGSVSTLKIQRTQQEDSAVYLCASSQNRLYEQYFGPGTRLTVT.

The chain combines TRBV5-6 with TRBJ2-7; 7 bases align to TRBD1. Per the germline V gene, CDR1 is SGHDT and CDR2 is YYEEEE. CDR3 length: 13 residues. V shed 2 bases and J 6 bases; nucleotides not matched to a gene: 5. In nucleotides, the CDR3 is TGTGCCAGCAGCTTTAACAGGGGTGGCGAGCAGTACTTC. Its translation: CASSFNRGGEQYF.